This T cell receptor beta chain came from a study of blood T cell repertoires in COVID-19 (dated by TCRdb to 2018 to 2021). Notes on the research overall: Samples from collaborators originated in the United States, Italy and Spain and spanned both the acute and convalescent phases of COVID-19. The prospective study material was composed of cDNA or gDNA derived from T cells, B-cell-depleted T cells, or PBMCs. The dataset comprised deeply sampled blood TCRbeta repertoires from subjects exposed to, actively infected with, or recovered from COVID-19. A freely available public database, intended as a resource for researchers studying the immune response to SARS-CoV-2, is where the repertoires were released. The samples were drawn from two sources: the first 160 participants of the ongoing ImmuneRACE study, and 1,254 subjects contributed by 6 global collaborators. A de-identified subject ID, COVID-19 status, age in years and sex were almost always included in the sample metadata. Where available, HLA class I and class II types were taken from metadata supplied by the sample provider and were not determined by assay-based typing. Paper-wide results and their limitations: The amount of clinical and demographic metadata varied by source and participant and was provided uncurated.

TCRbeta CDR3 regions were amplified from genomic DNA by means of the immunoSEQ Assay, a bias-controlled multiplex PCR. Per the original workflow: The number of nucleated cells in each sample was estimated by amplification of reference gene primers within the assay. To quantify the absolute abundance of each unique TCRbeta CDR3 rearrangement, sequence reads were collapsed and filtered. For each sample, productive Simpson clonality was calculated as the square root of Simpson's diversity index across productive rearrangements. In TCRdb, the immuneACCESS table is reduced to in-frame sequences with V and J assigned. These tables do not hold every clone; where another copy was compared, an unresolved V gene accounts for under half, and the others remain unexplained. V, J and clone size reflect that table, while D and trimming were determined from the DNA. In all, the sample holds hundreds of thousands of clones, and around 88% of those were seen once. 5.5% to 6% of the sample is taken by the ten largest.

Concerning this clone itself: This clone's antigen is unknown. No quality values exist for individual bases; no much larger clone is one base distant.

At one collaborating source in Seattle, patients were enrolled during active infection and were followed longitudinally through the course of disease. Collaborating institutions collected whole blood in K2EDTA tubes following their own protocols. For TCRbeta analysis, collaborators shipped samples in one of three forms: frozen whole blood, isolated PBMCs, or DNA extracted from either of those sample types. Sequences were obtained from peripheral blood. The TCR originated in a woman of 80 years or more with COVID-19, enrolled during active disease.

The DNA sequence is TGTGCCAGCAGCTTAGATGGCCGCCCAAATGAAAAACTGTTTTTT. Its protein reads: CASSLDGRPNEKLFF. The V and J genes are TRBV7-8 and TRBJ1-4; too little of a D gene remains to name it. The germline V gene gives CDR1 as SGHVS and CDR2 as FQNEAQ. Relative to germline, V is 1 base shorter and J is 5 bases shorter, with 11 bases between their ends. From the cysteine through the phenylalanine, the CDR3 covers 15 amino acids. CDR3 DNA only is kept here, 45 bases in frame from base 1.